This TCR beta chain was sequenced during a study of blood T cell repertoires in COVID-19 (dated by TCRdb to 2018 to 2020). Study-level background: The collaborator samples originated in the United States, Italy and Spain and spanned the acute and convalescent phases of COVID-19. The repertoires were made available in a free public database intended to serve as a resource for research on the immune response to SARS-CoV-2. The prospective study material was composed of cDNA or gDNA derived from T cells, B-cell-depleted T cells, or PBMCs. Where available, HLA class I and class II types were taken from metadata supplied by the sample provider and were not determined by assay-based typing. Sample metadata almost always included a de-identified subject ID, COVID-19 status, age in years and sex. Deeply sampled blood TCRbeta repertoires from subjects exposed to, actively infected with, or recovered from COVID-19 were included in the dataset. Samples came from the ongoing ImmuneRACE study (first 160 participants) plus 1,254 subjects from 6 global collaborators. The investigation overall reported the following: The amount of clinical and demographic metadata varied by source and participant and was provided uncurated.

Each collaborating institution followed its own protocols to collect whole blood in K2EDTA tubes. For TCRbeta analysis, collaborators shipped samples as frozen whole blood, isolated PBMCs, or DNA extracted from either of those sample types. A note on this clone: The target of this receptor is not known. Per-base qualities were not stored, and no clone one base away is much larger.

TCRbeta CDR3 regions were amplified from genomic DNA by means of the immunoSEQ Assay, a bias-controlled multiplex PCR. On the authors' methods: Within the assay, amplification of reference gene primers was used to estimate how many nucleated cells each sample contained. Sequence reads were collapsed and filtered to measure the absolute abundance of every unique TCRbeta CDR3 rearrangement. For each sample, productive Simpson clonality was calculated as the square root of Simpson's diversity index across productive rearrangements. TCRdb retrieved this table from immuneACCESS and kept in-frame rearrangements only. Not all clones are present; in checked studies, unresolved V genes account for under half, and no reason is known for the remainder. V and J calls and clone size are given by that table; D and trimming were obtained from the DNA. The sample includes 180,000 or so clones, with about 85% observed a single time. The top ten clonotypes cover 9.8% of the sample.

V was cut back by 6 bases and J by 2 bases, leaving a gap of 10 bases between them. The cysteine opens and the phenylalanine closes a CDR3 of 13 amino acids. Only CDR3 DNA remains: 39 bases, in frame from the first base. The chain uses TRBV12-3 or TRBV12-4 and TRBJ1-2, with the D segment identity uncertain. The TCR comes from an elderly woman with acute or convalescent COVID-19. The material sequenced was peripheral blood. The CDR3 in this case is CASSLGTNYGYTF. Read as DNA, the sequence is TGTGCCAGCAGCCTAGGAACCAACTATGGCTACACCTTC.